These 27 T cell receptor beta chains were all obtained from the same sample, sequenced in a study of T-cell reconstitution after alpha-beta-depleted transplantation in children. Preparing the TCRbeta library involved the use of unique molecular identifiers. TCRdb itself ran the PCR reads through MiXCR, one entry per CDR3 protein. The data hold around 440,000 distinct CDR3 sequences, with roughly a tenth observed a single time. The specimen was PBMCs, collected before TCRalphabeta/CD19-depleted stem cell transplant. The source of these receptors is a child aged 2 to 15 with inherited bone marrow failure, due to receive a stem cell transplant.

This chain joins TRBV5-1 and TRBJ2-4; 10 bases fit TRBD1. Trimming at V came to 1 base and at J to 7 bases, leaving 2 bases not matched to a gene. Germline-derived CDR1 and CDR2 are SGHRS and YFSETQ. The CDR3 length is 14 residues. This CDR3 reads CASSLRTGGNIQYF. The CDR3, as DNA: TGCGCCAGCAGCTTGAGGACAGGGGGGAACATTCAGTACTTC.

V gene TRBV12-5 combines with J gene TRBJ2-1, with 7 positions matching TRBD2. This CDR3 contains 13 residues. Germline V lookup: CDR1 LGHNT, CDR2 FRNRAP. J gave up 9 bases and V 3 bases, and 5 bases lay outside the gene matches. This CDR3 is CASGFFGGVEQFF. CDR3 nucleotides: TGTGCTAGTGGTTTTTTTGGGGGGGTTGAGCAGTTCTTC.

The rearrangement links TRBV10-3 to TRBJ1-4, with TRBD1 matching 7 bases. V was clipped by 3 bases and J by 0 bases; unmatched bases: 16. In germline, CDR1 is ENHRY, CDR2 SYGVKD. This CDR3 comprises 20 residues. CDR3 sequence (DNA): TGTGCCATCAGTGACCCCCTGACGGGAGACAGGGAGACAACTAATGAAAAACTGTTTTTT. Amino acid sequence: CAISDPLTGDRETTNEKLFF.

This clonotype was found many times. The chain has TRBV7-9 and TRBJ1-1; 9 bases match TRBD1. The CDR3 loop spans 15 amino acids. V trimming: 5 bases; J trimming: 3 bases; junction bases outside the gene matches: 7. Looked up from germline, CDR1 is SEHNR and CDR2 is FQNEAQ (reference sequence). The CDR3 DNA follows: TGTGCCAGCAGCCCCGGGACAGGGTGGGACACTGAAGCTTTCTTT. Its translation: CASSPGTGWDTEAFF.

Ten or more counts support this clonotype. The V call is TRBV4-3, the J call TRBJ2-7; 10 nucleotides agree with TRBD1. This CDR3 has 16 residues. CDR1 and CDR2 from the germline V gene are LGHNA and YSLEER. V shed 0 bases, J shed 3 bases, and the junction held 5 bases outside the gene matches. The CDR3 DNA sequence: TGCGCCAGCAGCCAAGATTCAGGACAGGGGGTCTACGAGCAGTACTTC. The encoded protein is CASSQDSGQGVYEQYF.

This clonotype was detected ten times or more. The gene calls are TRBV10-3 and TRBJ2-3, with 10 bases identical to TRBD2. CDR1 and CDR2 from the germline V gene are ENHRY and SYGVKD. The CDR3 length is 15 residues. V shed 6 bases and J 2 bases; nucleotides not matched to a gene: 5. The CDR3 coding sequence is TGTGCCATCAGCGTTACTAGCGGGATCACAGATACGCAGTATTTT. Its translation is CAISVTSGITDTQYF.

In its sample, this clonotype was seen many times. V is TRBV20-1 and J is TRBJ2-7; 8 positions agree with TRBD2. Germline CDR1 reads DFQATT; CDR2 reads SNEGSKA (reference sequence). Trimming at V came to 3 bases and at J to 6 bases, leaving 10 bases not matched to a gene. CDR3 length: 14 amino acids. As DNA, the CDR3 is TGCAGTGCTAGTTTGGCCCTAGGGACTAGCGAGCAGTACTTC. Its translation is CSASLALGTSEQYF.

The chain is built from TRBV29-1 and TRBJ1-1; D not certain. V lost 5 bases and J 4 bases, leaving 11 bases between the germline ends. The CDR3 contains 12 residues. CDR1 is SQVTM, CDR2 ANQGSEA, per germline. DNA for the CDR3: TGCAGCGTTCTCTCGGCAGGCACTGAAGCTTTCTTT. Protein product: CSVLSAGTEAFF.

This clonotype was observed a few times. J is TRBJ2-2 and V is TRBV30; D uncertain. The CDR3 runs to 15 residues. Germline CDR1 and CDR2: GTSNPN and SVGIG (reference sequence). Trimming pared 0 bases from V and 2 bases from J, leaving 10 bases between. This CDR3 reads CAWSVPETNTGELFF. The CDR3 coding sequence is TGTGCCTGGAGTGTACCGGAGACAAACACCGGGGAGCTGTTTTTT.

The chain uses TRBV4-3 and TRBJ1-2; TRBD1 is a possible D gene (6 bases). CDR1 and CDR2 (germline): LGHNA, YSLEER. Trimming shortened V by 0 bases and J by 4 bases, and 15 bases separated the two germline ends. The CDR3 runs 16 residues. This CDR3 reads CASSQDPRTAIYGYTF. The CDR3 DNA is TGCGCCAGCAGCCAAGATCCCCGGACAGCTATCTATGGCTACACCTTC.

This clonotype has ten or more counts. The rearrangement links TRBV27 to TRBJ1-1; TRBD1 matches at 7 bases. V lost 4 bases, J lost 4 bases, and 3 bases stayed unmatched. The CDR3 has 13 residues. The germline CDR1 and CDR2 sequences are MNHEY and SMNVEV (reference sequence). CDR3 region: CASSSTGSTEAFF. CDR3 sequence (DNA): TGTGCCAGCAGTTCGACAGGGAGCACTGAAGCTTTCTTT.

The CDR3 loop reads CSASRDLTDTQYF. For the CDR3, the DNA is TGCAGTGCTAGTCGGGATTTAACAGATACGCAGTATTTT. The genes are TRBV20-1 and TRBJ2-3, with a weak D call TRBD2 (5 bases). CDR1 is DFQATT, CDR2 SNEGSKA, per germline (reference sequence). V was shortened by 3 bases and J by 3 bases, with 10 bases between the two germline ends. CDR3 length equals 13 residues.

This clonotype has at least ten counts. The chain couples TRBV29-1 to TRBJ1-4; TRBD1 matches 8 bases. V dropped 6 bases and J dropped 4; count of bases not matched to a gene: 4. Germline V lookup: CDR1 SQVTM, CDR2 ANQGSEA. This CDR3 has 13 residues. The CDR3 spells CSVGQGVNEKLFF. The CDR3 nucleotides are TGCAGCGTCGGACAGGGAGTTAATGAAAAACTGTTTTTT.

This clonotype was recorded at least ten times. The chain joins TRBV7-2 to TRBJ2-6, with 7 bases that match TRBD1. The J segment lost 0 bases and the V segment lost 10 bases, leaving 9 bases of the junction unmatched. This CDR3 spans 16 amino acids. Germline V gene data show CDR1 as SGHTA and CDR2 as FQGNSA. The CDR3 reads CANSPGQHSGANVLTF. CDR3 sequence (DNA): TGTGCCAACTCACCGGGACAGCACTCTGGGGCCAACGTCCTGACTTTC.

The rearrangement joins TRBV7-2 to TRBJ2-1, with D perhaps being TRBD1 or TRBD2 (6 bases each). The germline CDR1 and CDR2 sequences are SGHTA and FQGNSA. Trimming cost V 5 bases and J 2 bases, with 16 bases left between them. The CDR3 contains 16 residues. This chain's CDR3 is CASSEQGGGTYNEQFF. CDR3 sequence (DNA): TGTGCCAGCAGCGAACAGGGTGGGGGGACCTACAATGAGCAGTTCTTC.

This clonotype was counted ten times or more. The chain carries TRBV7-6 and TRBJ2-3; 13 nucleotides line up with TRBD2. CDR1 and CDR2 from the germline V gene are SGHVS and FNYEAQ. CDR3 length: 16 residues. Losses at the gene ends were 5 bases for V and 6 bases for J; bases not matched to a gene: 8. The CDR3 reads CASSPRTSGRVDTQYF. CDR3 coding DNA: TGTGCCAGCAGCCCCCGGACTAGCGGGAGAGTTGATACGCAGTATTTT.

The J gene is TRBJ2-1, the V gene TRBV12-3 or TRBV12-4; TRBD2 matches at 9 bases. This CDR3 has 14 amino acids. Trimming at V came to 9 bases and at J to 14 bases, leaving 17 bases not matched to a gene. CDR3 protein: CASGDHNSGRRKFF. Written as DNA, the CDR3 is TGTGCCAGTGGGGACCATAATAGCGGGAGACGCAAGTTCTTC.

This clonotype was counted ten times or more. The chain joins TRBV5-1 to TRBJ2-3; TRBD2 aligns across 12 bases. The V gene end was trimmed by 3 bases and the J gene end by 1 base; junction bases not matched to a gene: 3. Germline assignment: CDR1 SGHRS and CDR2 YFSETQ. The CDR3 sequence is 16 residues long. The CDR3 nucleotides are TGCGCCAGCAGCTCCCTAGCGGGAGGGGGCACAGATACGCAGTATTTT. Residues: CASSSLAGGGTDTQYF.

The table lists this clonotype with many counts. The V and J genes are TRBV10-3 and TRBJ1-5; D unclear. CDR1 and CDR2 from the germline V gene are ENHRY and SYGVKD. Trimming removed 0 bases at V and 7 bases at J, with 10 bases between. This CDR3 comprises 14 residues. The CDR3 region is CAISESGRTQPQHF. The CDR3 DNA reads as TGTGCCATCAGTGAGTCAGGCAGAACCCAGCCCCAGCATTTT.

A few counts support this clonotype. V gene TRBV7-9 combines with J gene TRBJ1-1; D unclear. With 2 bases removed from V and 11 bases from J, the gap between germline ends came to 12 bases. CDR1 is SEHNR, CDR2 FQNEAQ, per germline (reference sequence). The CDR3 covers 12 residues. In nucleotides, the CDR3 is TGTGCCAGCAGCTTAAGGGAGGGTCGGGCTTTCTTT. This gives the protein CASSLREGRAFF.

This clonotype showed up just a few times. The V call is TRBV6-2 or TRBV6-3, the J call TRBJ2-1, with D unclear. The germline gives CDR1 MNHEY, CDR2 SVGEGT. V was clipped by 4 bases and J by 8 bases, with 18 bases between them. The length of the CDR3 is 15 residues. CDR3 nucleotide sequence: TGTGCCAGCAGTTCGCTTAGGGTTTTGGTCGATGAGCAGTTCTTC. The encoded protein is CASSSLRVLVDEQFF.

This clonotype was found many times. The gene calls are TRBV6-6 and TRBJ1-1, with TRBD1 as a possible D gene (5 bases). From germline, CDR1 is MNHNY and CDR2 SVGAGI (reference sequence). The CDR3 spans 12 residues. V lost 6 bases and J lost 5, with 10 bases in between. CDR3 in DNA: TGTGCCAGCAGGGGGGGGTGGACTGAAGCTTTCTTT. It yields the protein CASRGGWTEAFF.

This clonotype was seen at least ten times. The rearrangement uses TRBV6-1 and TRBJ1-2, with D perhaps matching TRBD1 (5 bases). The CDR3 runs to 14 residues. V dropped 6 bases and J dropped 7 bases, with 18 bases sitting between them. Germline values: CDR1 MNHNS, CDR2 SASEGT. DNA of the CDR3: TGTGCCAGCAGCTCACGGGGCTTTTTGAGTGGCTACACCTTC. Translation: CASSSRGFLSGYTF.

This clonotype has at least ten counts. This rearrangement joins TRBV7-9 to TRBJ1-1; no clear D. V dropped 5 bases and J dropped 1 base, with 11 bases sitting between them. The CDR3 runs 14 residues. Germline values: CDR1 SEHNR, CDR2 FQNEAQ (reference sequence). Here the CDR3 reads CASSLRTENTEAFF. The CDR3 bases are TGTGCCAGCAGCCTACGGACGGAGAACACTGAAGCTTTCTTT.

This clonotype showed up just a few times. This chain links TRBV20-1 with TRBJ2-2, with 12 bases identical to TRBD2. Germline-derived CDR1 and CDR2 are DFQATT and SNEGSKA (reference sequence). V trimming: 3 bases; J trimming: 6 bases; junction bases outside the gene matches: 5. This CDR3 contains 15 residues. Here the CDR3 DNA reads TGCAGTGCTAGTCCCCGACTAGCGGGAGCCGGGGAGCTGTTTTTT. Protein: CSASPRLAGAGELFF.

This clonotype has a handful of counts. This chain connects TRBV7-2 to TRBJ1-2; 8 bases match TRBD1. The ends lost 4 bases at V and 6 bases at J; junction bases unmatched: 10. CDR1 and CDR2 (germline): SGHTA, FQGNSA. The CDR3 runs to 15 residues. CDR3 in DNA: TGTGCCAGCAGCTCCCACCACCCAGGGGGCGATGGCTACACCTTC. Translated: CASSSHHPGGDGYTF.

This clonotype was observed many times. Written as DNA, the CDR3 is TGTGCCAGCAGTGAAGGACAGGGGGCTCAGCCCCAGCATTTT. This gives the protein CASSEGQGAQPQHF. The chain combines TRBV2 with TRBJ1-5; 10 nucleotides agree with TRBD1. CDR1 and CDR2 from the germline V gene are SNHLY and FYNNEI. Trimming at V came to 1 base and at J to 6 bases, leaving 0 bases not matched to a gene. The CDR3 has 14 residues.